This T cell receptor (beta chain) emerged from a study of multiple sclerosis patients with progressive multifocal leukoencephalopathy. Study-level points and caveats: Expanded clones at PML onset predated and persisted through natalizumab therapy.

This was a survey-level run. Every PCR reaction included synthetic inline CDR3 controls for all V-J pairings. The protocol was immunoSEQ multiplex PCR, while the TCRdb copy is restricted to in-frame clones and leaves out a portion. The sample consists of tens of thousands of clones, 85% to 90% of them appearing once. The CDR3 length is 13 residues. The V gene end was trimmed by 6 bases and the J gene end by 5 bases; junction bases not matched to a gene: 6. The V gene's germline CDR1 is LNHDA and CDR2 SQIVND (reference sequence). In the case of this clone: Its target is not known.

As to time point: time of PML onset. The TCR sequence derives from a woman in her 30s with progressive multifocal leukoencephalopathy. J is TRBJ1-2 and V is TRBV19, with 7 bases that match TRBD1. The source material was PBMCs, sampled from a patient treated with natalizumab. The DNA for the CDR3 is TGTGCCAGTAGACGGACAGGCCCATATGGCTACACCTTC. Amino acid sequence: CASRRTGPYGYTF.